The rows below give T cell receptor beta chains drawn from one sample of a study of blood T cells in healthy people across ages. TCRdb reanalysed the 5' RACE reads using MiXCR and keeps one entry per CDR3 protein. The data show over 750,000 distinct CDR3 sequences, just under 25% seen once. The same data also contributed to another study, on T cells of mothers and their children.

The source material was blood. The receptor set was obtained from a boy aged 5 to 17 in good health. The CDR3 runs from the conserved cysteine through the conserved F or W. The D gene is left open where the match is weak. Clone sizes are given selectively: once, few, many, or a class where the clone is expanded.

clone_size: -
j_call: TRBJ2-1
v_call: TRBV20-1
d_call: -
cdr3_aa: CSASRGPRTYNEQFF
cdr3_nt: TGCAGTGCGAGTCGGGGACCCCGAACCTACAATGAGCAGTTCTTC

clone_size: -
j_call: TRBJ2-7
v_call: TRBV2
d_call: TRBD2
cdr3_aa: CATSPAGRGEQYF
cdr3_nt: TGTGCCACCTCACCAGCGGGGCGTGGGGAGCAGTACTTC

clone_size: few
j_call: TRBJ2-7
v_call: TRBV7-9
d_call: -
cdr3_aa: CASSGTLRPYEQYF
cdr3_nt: TGTGCCAGCAGCGGGACCTTACGCCCCTACGAGCAGTACTTC

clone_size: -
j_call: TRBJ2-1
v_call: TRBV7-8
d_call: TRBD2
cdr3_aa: CASSSSGGIMNEQFF
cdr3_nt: TGTGCCAGCAGCTCCAGCGGGGGGATAATGAATGAGCAGTTCTTC

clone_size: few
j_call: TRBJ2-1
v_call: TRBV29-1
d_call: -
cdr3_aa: CSAQGNEQFF
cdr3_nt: TGCAGCGCTCAGGGGAATGAGCAGTTCTTC

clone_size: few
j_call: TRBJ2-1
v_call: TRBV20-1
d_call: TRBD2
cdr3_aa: CSASKAGGYNEQFF
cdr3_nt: TGCAGTGCTAGTAAAGCGGGGGGTTACAATGAGCAGTTCTTC

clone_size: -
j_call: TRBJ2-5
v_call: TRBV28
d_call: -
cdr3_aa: CASSLGGTNRPETQYF
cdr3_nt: TGTGCCAGCAGTTTGGGGGGGACAAACCGCCCTGAGACCCAGTACTTC

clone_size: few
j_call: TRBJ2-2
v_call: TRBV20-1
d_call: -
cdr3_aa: CSAIRLAGELFF
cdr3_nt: TGCAGTGCTATTAGACTAGCCGGGGAGCTGTTTTTT

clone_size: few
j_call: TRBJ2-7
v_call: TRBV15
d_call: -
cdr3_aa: CATSRDKISYEQYF
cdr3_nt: TGTGCCACCAGCAGAGATAAGATATCCTACGAGCAGTACTTC

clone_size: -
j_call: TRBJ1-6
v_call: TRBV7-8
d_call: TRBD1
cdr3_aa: CASSLVILTGVNSPLHF
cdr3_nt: TGTGCCAGCAGCTTAGTCATTCTGACAGGGGTGAACTCACCCCTCCACTTT

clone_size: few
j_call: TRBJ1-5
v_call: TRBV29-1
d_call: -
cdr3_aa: CSRGGPVQSNQPQHF
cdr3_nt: TGCAGCAGAGGGGGGCCCGTCCAAAGCAATCAGCCCCAGCATTTT

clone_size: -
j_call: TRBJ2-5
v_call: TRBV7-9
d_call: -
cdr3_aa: CASSGAGKQEETQYF
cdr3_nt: TGTGCCAGCAGCGGGGCGGGGAAACAAGAAGAGACCCAGTACTTC

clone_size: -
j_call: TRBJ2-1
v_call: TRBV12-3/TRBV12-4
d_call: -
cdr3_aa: CASSSEARVYEQFF
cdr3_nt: TGTGCCAGCAGTTCCGAAGCCCGGGTATATGAGCAGTTCTTC

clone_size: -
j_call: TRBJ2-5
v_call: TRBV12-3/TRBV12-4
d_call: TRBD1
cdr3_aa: CASSQRGTGGETQYF
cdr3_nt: TGTGCCAGCAGTCAAAGGGGGACAGGGGGTGAGACCCAGTACTTC

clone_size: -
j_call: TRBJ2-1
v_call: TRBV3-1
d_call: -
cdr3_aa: CASSQKGGGYNEQFF
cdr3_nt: TGTGCCAGCAGCCAAAAAGGGGGGGGTTACAATGAGCAGTTCTTC

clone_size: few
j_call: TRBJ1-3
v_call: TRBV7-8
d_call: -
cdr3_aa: CASSPGSGNTIYF
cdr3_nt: TGTGCCAGCAGCCCCGGATCCGGAAACACCATATATTTT

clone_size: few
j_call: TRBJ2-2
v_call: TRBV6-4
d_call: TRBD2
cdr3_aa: CASSDGGDTGELFF
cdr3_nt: TGTGCCAGCAGTGACGGGGGGGACACCGGGGAGCTGTTTTTT

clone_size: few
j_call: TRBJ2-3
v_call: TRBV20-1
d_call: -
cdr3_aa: CSANGASTDTQYF
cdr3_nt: TGCAGTGCAAATGGGGCCAGCACAGATACGCAGTATTTT

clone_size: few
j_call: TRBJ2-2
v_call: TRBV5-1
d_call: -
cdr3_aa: CASSLGTLANTGELFF
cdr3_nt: TGCGCCAGCAGCTTGGGTACACTCGCGAACACCGGGGAGCTGTTTTTT

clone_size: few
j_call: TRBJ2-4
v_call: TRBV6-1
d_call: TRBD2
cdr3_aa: CASRGLGENIQYF
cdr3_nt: TGTGCCAGCAGGGGACTAGGGGAAAACATTCAGTACTTC

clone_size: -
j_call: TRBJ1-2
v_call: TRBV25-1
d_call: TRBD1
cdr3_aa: CASTPDRGGYGYTF
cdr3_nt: TGTGCCAGCACTCCTGACAGGGGCGGCTATGGCTACACCTTC

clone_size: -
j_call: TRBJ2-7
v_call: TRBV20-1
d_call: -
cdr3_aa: CSARRAGRGEQYF
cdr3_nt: TGCAGTGCACGGAGGGCAGGGAGAGGCGAGCAGTACTTC

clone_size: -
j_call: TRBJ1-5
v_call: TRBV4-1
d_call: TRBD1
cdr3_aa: CASSQDLVGTGLEPQHF
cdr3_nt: TGCGCCAGCAGCCAAGATCTCGTCGGGACAGGGTTGGAGCCCCAGCATTTT

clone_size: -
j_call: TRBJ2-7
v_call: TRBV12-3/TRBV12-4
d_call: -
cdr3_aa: CASSFGGAGAKEQYF
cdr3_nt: TGTGCCAGCAGTTTTGGAGGGGCAGGGGCAAAAGAGCAGTACTTC

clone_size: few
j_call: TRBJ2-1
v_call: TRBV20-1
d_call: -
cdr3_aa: CSARDGDRYNEQFF
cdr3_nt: TGCAGTGCTAGAGATGGAGACAGGTACAATGAGCAGTTCTTC

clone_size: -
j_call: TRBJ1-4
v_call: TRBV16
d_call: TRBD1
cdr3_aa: CASIVLGQEHEKLFF
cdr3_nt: TGTGCCAGCATCGTACTCGGACAGGAGCACGAAAAACTGTTTTTT

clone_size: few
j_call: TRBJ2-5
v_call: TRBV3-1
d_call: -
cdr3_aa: CASSQGSSRRGETQYF
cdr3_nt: TGTGCCAGCAGCCAAGGGTCGAGCCGTCGGGGGGAGACCCAGTACTTC

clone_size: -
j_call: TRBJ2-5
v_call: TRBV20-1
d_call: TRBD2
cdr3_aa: CSAGLAGGIQETQYF
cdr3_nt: TGCAGTGCCGGACTAGCGGGAGGGATTCAAGAGACCCAGTACTTC

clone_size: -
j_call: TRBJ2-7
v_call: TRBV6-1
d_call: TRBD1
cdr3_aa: CASSEASAGGFPYEQYF
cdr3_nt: TGTGCCAGCAGTGAAGCTTCGGCAGGGGGTTTTCCCTACGAGCAGTACTTC

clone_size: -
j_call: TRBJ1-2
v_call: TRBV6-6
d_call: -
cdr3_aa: CASSYDESQYYGYTF
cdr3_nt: TGTGCCAGCAGTTACGATGAAAGTCAGTACTATGGCTACACCTTC

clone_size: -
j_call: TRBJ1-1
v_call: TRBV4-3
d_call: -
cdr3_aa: CASSQDDTEAFF
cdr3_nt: TGCGCCAGCAGCCAAGACGACACTGAAGCTTTCTTT

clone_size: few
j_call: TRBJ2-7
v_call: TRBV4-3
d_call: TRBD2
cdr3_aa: CASSQDREGYEQYF
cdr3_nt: TGCGCCAGCAGCCAAGATAGGGAGGGGTACGAGCAGTACTTC

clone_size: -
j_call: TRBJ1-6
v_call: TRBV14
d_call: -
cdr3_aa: CASSQGSNSPLHF
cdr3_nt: TGTGCCAGCAGCCAAGGTTCAAATTCTCCCCTCCACTTT

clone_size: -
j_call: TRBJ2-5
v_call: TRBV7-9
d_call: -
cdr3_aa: CASSQGGDYEETQYF
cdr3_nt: TGTGCCAGCAGCCAGGGGGGAGACTATGAAGAGACCCAGTACTTC

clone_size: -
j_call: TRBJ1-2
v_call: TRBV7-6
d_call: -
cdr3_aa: CASSLVEMGAGYGYTF
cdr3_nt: TGTGCCAGCAGCTTAGTTGAAATGGGCGCAGGCTACGGCTACACCTTC

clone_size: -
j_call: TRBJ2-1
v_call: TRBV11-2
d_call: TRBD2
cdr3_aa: CASSTERLAGYNEQFF
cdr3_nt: TGTGCCAGCAGTACTGAAAGACTAGCGGGGTACAATGAGCAGTTCTTC

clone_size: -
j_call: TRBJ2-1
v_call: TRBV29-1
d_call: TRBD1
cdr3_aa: CSVATGGNEQFF
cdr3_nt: TGCAGCGTGGCTACAGGGGGCAATGAGCAGTTCTTC

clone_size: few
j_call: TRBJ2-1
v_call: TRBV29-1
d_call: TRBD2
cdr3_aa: CSVLLGTSGRYNEQFF
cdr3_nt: TGCAGCGTCCTGCTTGGGACTAGCGGGAGATACAATGAGCAGTTCTTC

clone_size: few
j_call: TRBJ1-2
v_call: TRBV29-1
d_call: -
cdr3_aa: CSVHKQGKLNYGYTF
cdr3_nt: TGCAGCGTTCATAAACAGGGAAAACTTAACTATGGCTACACCTTC

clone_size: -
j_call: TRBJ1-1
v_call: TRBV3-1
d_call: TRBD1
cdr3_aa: CASSQRDRAITNTEAFF
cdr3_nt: TGTGCCAGCAGCCAACGGGACAGGGCTATTACGAACACTGAAGCTTTCTTT

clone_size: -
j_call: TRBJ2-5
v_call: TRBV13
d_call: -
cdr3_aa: CASSFRAEEETQYF
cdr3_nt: TGTGCCAGCAGCTTTCGGGCGGAAGAAGAGACCCAGTACTTC

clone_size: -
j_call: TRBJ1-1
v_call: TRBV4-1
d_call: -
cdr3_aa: CASRPQGSNDEAFF
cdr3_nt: TGCGCCAGCAGGCCGCAGGGAAGCAATGATGAAGCTTTCTTT

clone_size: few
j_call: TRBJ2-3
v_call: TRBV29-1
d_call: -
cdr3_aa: CSVVGRYTDTQYF
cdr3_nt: TGCAGCGTTGTAGGCAGATACACAGATACGCAGTATTTT

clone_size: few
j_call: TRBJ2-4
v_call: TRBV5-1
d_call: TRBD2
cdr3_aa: CASSPTSGIGIQYF
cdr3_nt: TGCGCCAGCAGCCCGACTAGCGGGATAGGCATTCAGTACTTC

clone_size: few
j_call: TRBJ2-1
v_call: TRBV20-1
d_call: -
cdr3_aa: CSARPPGPELGEQFF
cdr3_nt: TGCAGTGCTAGACCCCCAGGTCCTGAACTTGGTGAGCAGTTCTTC

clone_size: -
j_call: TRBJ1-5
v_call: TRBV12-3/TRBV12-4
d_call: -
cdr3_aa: CASSSRTGTVLPQHF
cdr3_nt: TGTGCCAGCAGTTCCAGAACCGGGACGGTTTTGCCCCAGCATTTT

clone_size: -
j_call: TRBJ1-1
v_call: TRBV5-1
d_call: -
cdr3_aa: CASSLGQGEAFF
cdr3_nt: TGCGCCAGCAGCTTGGGCCAGGGGGAAGCTTTCTTT

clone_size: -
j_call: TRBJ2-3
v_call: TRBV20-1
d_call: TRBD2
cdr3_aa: CSARDSGGPGDTQYF
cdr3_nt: TGCAGTGCTAGAGATAGCGGGGGGCCCGGGGATACGCAGTATTTT

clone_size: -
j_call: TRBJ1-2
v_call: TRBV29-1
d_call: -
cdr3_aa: CSAAWVSGGYTF
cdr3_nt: TGCAGCGCCGCTTGGGTATCGGGTGGCTACACCTTC

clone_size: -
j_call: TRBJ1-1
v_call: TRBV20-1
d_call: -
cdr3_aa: CSATPGQFEAFF
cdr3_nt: TGCAGTGCTACCCCTGGACAGTTTGAAGCTTTCTTT

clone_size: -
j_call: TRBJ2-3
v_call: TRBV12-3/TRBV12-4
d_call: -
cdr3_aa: CASSDGQYTQYF
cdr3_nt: TGTGCCAGTAGTGACGGACAGTATACGCAGTATTTT

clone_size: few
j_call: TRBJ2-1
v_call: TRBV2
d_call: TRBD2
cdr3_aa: CASRGGTSGRNEQFF
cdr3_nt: TGTGCCAGCAGGGGGGGGACTAGCGGGAGAAATGAGCAGTTCTTC

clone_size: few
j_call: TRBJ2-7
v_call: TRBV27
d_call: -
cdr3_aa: CASSYSDSPYEQYF
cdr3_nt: TGTGCCAGCAGTTACTCGGACAGCCCCTACGAGCAGTACTTC

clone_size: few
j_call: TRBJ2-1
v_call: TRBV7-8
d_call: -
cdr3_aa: CASSTVSSDEQFF
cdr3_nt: TGTGCCAGCAGCACTGTAAGCTCGGATGAGCAGTTCTTC